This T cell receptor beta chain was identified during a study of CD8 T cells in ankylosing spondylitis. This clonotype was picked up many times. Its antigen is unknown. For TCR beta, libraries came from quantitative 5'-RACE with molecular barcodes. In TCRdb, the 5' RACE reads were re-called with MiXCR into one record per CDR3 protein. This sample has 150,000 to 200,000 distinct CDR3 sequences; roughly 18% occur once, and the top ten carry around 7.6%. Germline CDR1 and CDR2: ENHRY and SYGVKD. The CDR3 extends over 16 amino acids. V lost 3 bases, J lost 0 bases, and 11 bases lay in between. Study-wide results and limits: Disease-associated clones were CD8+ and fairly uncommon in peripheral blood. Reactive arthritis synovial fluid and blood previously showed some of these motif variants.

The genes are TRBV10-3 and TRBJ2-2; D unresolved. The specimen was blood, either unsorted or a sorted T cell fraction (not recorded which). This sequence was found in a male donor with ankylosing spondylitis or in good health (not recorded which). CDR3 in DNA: TGTGCCATCAGTGAATGGGCCCCGACGAACACCGGGGAGCTGTTTTTT. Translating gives CAISEWAPTNTGELFF.